These 10 T cell receptor beta chains were all obtained from the same sample, sequenced in a study of T-cell reconstitution after alpha-beta-depleted transplantation in children (dated by TCRdb to the mid-2010s). According to the study, the label for this sample's treatment or condition signals: allogeneic hematopoietic cell transplantation with graft depleted of TCRalphabeta T cells and CD19 B cells. Libraries were built with PCR. This sample was sequenced with an Illumina HiSeq 2500. TCR libraries were prepared with molecular barcoding, using unique molecular identifiers to normalize TCRbeta repertoire quantification. Starting from the raw public reads, TCRdb applied fastp trimming at Q25, assembled clones with MiXCR and retained in-frame beta chains. One record per CDR3 amino acid sequence lists the most common genes and DNA. The sample yields hundreds of thousands of distinct CDR3 sequences; 10% to 15% were counted once. The ten most abundant clones make up 2% to 2.5% of the sample.

Here the sequenced sample was PBMCs, mostly from graft donor cells, taken 360 days after TCRalphabeta/CD19-depleted stem cell transplant. These receptors originate from a male patient under 18 who had a stem cell transplant for acute myeloid leukemia, so the T cells may come from the graft donor.

This clonotype was seen a few times. V usage is TRBV5-1 and J usage is TRBJ2-3; D call uncertain. The CDR3 totals 16 residues. The V end lost 0 bases, the J end lost 4 bases, and 15 bases lay between the germline ends. The germline V gene encodes CDR1 SGHRS and CDR2 YFSETQ. The CDR3 region has the DNA TGCGCCAGCAGCTTGGGGAACTACCTTGGGGCAGATACGCAGTATTTT. It translates to CASSLGNYLGADTQYF. Using reference TRBV5-1 and TRBJ2-3 for the parts outside the CDR3, the full variable domain is KAGVTQTPRYLIKTRGQQVTLSCSPISGHRSVSWYQQTPGQGLQFLFEYFSETQRNKGNFPGRFSGRQFSNSRSEMNVSTLELGDSALYLCASSLGNYLGADTQYFGPGTRLTVL.

V gene TRBV4-3 combines with J gene TRBJ2-7; D gene ambiguous. V shed 1 base and J shed 0 bases, with 7 bases lying between them. Germline V CDR1 and CDR2: LGHNA, YSLEER. This CDR3 has 14 residues. This chain's CDR3 is CASSQAYTSYEQYF. The CDR3 bases are TGCGCCAGCAGCCAAGCTTACACCTCCTACGAGCAGTACTTC.

The CDR3 DNA is TGTGCCAGCAGTTTACGCCAATCAGCGGAGACGCAGTATTTT. Protein: CASSLRQSAETQYF. The rearrangement links TRBV12-3 or TRBV12-4 to TRBJ2-3, with D possibly TRBD2 on 5 matching bases. This CDR3 is built from 14 residues. Trimming stripped 2 bases from V and 9 bases from J, with 15 bases between.

The chain has TRBV10-3 and TRBJ2-2, with 9 bases identical to TRBD1. The CDR3 is 19 amino acids. CDR1 is ENHRY, CDR2 SYGVKD, per germline. V was pared by 6 bases and J by 3 bases, with 17 bases of the junction left unmatched. The DNA for the CDR3 is TGTGCCATCAGCCGCTTCTCCCTTTCACAGGGGGCCGACACCGGGGAGCTGTTTTTT. Protein product: CAISRFSLSQGADTGELFF.

This clonotype occurred a few times. The CDR3: CASSHPGGEQYF. CDR3 in DNA: TGCGCCAGCAGCCATCCGGGGGGCGAGCAGTACTTC. This rearrangement joins TRBV4-3 to TRBJ2-7; the match to TRBD2 covers 7 bases. The CDR3 runs 12 residues. V lost 3 bases, J lost 6 bases, and 2 bases stayed unmatched. Germline V gene sequence: CDR1 LGHNA, CDR2 YSLEER.

This clonotype showed up just a few times. A much larger clonotype is one base distant, so this may be a read error. This chain joins TRBV12-3 or TRBV12-4 and TRBJ2-1; D is unresolved. Trimming cost V 2 bases and J 0 bases, with 11 bases left between them. CDR3 length equals 16 residues. The CDR3 bases are TGTGCCAGCAGTTTATTCGGCAGGCGCTCCTACAATGAGCAGTTCTTC. It specifies CASSLFGRRSYNEQFF.

V usage is TRBV20-1 and J usage is TRBJ2-7; TRBD2 is a possible D gene (5 bases). The length of the CDR3 is 13 residues. The germline V gene encodes CDR1 DFQATT and CDR2 SNEGSKA (reference sequence). Trimming pared 6 bases from V and 4 bases from J, leaving 16 bases between. This CDR3 is CSALTSASYEQYF. The CDR3 DNA sequence: TGCAGTGCCCTCACTAGTGCGTCGTACGAGCAGTACTTC.

The chain couples TRBV5-1 to TRBJ2-4, with 9 positions matching TRBD1. With 7 bases clipped from V and 6 bases from J, the junction kept 5 bases outside the gene matches. Looked up from germline, CDR1 is SGHRS and CDR2 is YFSETQ. There are 13 residues in the CDR3. In DNA, the CDR3 is TGCGCCAGCTCGGGACAGGGTGGAAACATTCAGTACTTC. This codes for CASSGQGGNIQYF.

The V call is TRBV12-3 or TRBV12-4, the J call TRBJ2-4, with 7 bases matching TRBD2. The CDR3 loop spans 13 amino acids. J gave up 4 bases and V 6 bases, and 3 bases lay outside the gene matches. The CDR3 sequence is CASRSGIKNIQYF. The CDR3 DNA reads TGTGCCAGCAGGAGCGGGATTAAAAACATTCAGTACTTC.

In its sample, this clonotype was seen a few times. The chain combines TRBV24-1 with TRBJ2-1; TRBD1 aligns across 7 bases. CDR1 KGHDR and CDR2 SFDVKD come from the germline V gene. The CDR3 is made up of 16 amino acids. V dropped 2 bases and J dropped 4; count of bases not matched to a gene: 7. CDR3 sequence (DNA): TGTGCCACCAGTGATTCCTCGGGACAGACTTACAATGAGCAGTTCTTC. Amino acid sequence: CATSDSSGQTYNEQFF.